This T cell receptor beta chain was recovered during a study of CD8 T cells in Susac syndrome. RNA totalling 0.5 to 1 ug underwent reverse transcription with random hexamers. Multiplex immunoSEQ PCR targeted 54 Vbeta and 13 Jbeta TCR beta segments. Using its own MiXCR run on the immunoSEQ multiplex PCR reads, TCRdb lists one record per CDR3 protein. This sample has about 47,000 distinct CDR3 sequences, with about 91% found just once. This clonotype originated in a human donor in good health. Sequences were obtained from CD8+ T cells from PBMCs.

CDR3 sequence (DNA): TGTGCCAGCAGCTTGGGCACCAGTAACTATGGCTACACCTTC. It encodes CASSLGTSNYGYTF. The chain carries TRBV5-4 and TRBJ1-2; D gene unclear. CDR3 size: 14 residues. The germline V and J ends were trimmed by 0 bases and 1 base, with 7 bases remaining between them. Germline loops: CDR1 SGHNT, CDR2 YYREEE (reference sequence).